The sequence of this TCR beta chain was determined in a study of memory CD8 T cells in hepatitis C reinfection. On the study more broadly: Two donors resolved primary infection, then developed chronic reinfection. Late/post reinfection sampling occurred 12 to 24 weeks after detected reinfection.

The time point denotes: late/post reinfection, 12 to 24 weeks after detection. TCR sequencing was done directly ex vivo on sorted cells, without expansion in vitro. The Montreal HEPCO cohort supplied donors who inject drugs. V was pared by 7 bases and J by 0 bases, with 8 bases of the junction left unmatched. This CDR3 is 17 amino acids long. Germline-derived CDR1 and CDR2 are MNHEY and SMNVEV (reference sequence). Clones were read by immunoSEQ multiplex PCR, and TCRdb kept only the in-frame ones, dropping some. The repertoire holds approximately 46,000 clones, about 91% seen once, with approximately 0.67% in the top ten. Overall study results and limits: Only 4 or 5 donors prevented definitive conclusions about public clonotypes.

Only one count was recorded for this clone. The target antigen is unknown. Material: naive CD8+ T cells sorted from blood. The rearrangement joins TRBV27 to TRBJ2-2; 10 bases fit TRBD1. This sequence originates from a man younger than 35 with hepatitis C virus infection. The CDR3: CASNTRGTGANTGELFF. The CDR3 coding sequence is TGTGCCAGCAATACAAGAGGGACAGGGGCGAACACCGGGGAGCTGTTTTTT.